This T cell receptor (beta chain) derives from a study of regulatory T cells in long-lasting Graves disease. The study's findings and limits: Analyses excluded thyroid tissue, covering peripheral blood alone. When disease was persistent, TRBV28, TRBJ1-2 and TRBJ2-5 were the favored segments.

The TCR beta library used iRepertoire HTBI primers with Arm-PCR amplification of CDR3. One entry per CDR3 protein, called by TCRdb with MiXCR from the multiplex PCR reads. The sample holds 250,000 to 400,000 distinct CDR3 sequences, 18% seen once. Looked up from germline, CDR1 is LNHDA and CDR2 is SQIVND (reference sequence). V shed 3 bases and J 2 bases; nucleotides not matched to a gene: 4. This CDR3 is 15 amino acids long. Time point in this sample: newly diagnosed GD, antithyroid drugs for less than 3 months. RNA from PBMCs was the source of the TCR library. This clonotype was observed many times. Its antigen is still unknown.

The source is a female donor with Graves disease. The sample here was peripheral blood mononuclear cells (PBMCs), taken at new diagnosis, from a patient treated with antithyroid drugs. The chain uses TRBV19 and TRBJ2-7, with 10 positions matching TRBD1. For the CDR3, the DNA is TGTGCCAGTAGTATTGGACAGGGGGGCGCCTACGAGCAGTACTTC. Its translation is CASSIGQGGAYEQYF.